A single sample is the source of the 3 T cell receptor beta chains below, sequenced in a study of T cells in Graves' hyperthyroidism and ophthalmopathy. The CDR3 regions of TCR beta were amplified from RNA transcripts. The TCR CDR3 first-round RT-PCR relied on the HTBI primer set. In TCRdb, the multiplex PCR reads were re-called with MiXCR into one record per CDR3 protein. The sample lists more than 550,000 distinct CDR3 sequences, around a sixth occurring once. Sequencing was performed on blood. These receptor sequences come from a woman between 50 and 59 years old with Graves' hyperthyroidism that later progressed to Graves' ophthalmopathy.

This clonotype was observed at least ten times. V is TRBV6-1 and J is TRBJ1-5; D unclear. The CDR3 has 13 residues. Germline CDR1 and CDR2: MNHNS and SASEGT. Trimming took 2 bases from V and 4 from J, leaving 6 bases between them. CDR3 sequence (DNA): TGTGCCAGCAGTGAACAGGTTAATCAGCCCCAGCATTTT. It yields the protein CASSEQVNQPQHF.

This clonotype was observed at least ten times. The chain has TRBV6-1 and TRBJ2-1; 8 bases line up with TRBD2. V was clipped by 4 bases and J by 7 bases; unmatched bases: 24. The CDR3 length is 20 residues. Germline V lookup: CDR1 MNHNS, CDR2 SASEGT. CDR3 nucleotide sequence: TGTGCCAGCAGTGGTATAAGGCGGGGGGCCCGAGCGCCGCGATGGAATGAGCAGTTCTTC. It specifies CASSGIRRGARAPRWNEQFF.

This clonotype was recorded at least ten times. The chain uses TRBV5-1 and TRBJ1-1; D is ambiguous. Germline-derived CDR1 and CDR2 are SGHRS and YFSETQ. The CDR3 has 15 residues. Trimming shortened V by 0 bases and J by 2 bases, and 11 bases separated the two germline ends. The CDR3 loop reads CASSLEWGSNTEAFF. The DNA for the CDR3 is TGCGCCAGCAGCTTGGAATGGGGATCAAACACTGAAGCTTTCTTT.